This T cell receptor beta chain was recorded in a study of blood T cell repertoires in COVID-19. Study background: Samples came from the United States, Italy and Spain, spanning acute and convalescent COVID-19. Sample material is recorded as cDNA or gDNA derived from T cells, B-cell-depleted T cells, or PBMCs.

Trimming took off 3 bases at V and 6 bases at J, with 17 bases between the two ends. The length of the CDR3 is 15 residues. The germline gives CDR1 SGHAT, CDR2 FQNNGV. Under the authors' procedure: The authors estimated nucleated cell counts from reference gene primer amplification. TCRdb's table, derived via immunoSEQ multiplex PCR, lists solely in-frame clones and lacks some. V, J and clone size reflect that table, while D and trimming were determined from the DNA. The sample has about 200,000 clones; around 82% are singletons. The sequenced sample was peripheral blood. The chain carries TRBV11-2 and TRBJ1-1; no clear D. The TCR was taken from a woman aged 45-65 years with acute or convalescent COVID-19. This chain's CDR3 is CASSFQVGLGAEAFF. For the CDR3, the DNA is TGTGCCAGCAGCTTTCAGGTGGGTTTGGGCGCTGAAGCTTTCTTT.